Below, 17 T cell receptor beta chains from the same sample are listed, as sequenced in a study of CD8 T cells in Susac syndrome. Reverse transcription used about 0.45 to 1 ug RNA and random hexamers. One entry per CDR3 protein, called by TCRdb with MiXCR from the immunoSEQ multiplex PCR reads. This sample has 100,000 to 150,000 distinct CDR3 sequences, with approximately 79% found just once. Input material: CD8+ T cells from PBMCs. The origin of the receptors is a human donor with multiple sclerosis.

The chain employs TRBV3-1 and TRBJ1-1; maybe TRBD1 (5 bases). The V end lost 0 bases, the J end lost 3 bases, and 11 bases lay between the germline ends. Germline lookup yields CDR1 LGHDT and CDR2 YNNKEL (reference sequence). The CDR3 is 15 residues long. Here the CDR3 reads CASSQDLGEYTEAFF. CDR3 in DNA: TGTGCCAGCAGCCAAGATCTGGGGGAATACACTGAAGCTTTCTTT.

This chain links TRBV7-3 with TRBJ2-7; 11 nucleotides agree with TRBD2. Germline assignment: CDR1 SGHTA and CDR2 FQGTGA. J was trimmed by 4 bases and V by 4 bases; bases with no gene match: 6. This CDR3 has 15 amino acids. The CDR3 region has the DNA TGTGCCAGCAGCTCAAGGACTAGCGGGCCATACGAGCAGTACGTC. Translated, it gives CASSSRTSGPYEQYV.

The rearrangement uses TRBV5-6 and TRBJ1-5; possibly TRBD1 for D (6 bases). V was clipped by 2 bases and J by 6 bases, with 12 bases between them. The germline V gene has CDR1 SGHDT and CDR2 YYEEEE. CDR3 length: 14 residues. The CDR3 loop reads CASSLQGATQPQHF. As DNA, the CDR3 is TGTGCCAGCAGCTTACAGGGAGCGACTCAGCCCCAGCATTTT.

This sequence joins TRBV7-8 and TRBJ1-2, with a weak D call TRBD1 (5 bases). The CDR3 spans 15 residues. Germline V gene lookup returns CDR1 SGHVS and CDR2 FQNEAQ. V was pared by 2 bases and J by 0 bases, with 10 bases between. This CDR3 reads CASSLKGHTNYGYTF. The CDR3 DNA is TGTGCCAGCAGCTTAAAGGGGCATACTAACTATGGCTACACCTTC.

V gene TRBV19 combines with J gene TRBJ2-3; D is unresolved. The CDR3 sequence is 13 residues long. The ends were cut back, 4 bases at V and 3 bases at J, with 8 bases in the middle. Germline V gene sequence: CDR1 LNHDA, CDR2 SQIVND (reference sequence). The CDR3 is CASSRSGTDTQYF. The CDR3 nucleotides are TGTGCCAGTAGTAGGAGTGGGACAGATACGCAGTATTTT.

The V call is TRBV12-3 or TRBV12-4, the J call TRBJ2-5, with D maybe TRBD2 (6 bases). The CDR3 is 15 residues long. Trimming pared 3 bases from V and 1 base from J, leaving 12 bases between. The CDR3 spells CASSLLEGRQETQYF. CDR3 coding DNA: TGTGCCAGCAGTTTGTTGGAGGGGCGCCAAGAGACCCAGTACTTC.

The chain combines TRBV20-1 with TRBJ1-1; perhaps TRBD1 as D (5 bases). V gave up 5 bases and J gave up 3 bases, with 16 bases separating them. This CDR3 has 14 residues. Per germline, CDR1 DFQATT and CDR2 SNEGSKA (reference sequence). CDR3 in amino acids: CSAAGGIEDTEAFF. CDR3 in DNA: TGCAGTGCTGCCGGGGGGATTGAGGACACTGAAGCTTTCTTT.

The chain employs TRBV27 and TRBJ2-7, with D perhaps matching TRBD1 or TRBD2 (5 bases each). The CDR3 runs to 14 residues. CDR1 is MNHEY and CDR2 is SMNVEV in the germline V gene (reference sequence). Trimming pared 5 bases from V and 2 bases from J, leaving 13 bases between. The CDR3 region is CASSPGTVTYEQYF. CDR3 DNA sequence: TGTGCCAGCAGTCCCGGGACGGTGACCTACGAGCAGTACTTC.

The rearrangement joins TRBV6-5 to TRBJ2-1; TRBD2 might be the D (6 bases). Looked up from germline, CDR1 is MNHEY and CDR2 is SVGAGI. The CDR3 is made up of 13 amino acids. Between the trimmed V and J ends, which lost 7 bases and 9 bases, there was a span of 16 bases. The CDR3 loop reads CASTPPGSGEQFF. CDR3 DNA sequence: TGTGCCAGCACCCCCCCGGGTAGCGGTGAGCAGTTCTTC.

V usage is TRBV29-1 and J usage is TRBJ1-1; D may be TRBD1 (5 bases). Germline-derived CDR1 and CDR2 are SQVTM and ANQGSEA. This CDR3 has 14 amino acids. Deletions cut 6 bases from V and 0 bases from J, with 14 bases between. The CDR3 reads CSVNGGRVNTEAFF. The CDR3 DNA follows: TGCAGCGTCAACGGGGGGAGGGTGAACACTGAAGCTTTCTTT.

The chain employs TRBV9 and TRBJ2-1; tentative D call: TRBD1 (5 bases). CDR3 length equals 15 residues. CDR1 is SGDLS and CDR2 is YYNGEE in the germline V gene. The V end was cut by 4 bases, the J end by 4 bases, with 15 bases between. The CDR3 loop reads CASSPGNGRYNEQFF. For the CDR3, the DNA is TGTGCCAGCAGCCCAGGGAACGGGCGGTACAATGAGCAGTTCTTC.

The chain links TRBV13 to TRBJ1-1, with D possibly TRBD1 on 5 matching bases. Looked up from germline, CDR1 is PRHDT and CDR2 is FYEKMQ (reference sequence). Trimming shortened V by 3 bases and J by 6 bases, and 14 bases separated the two germline ends. The CDR3 is 14 amino acids. The CDR3 reads CASSFGGTFAEAFF. As DNA, the CDR3 is TGTGCCAGCAGCTTTGGAGGGACCTTCGCTGAAGCTTTCTTT.

This sequence joins TRBV29-1 and TRBJ2-2, with D perhaps matching TRBD2 (5 bases). Germline CDR1 SQVTM, CDR2 ANQGSEA. The CDR3 has 16 residues. Between the trimmed V and J ends, which lost 0 bases and 3 bases, there was a span of 14 bases. The CDR3 loop reads CSVEDTVGGHTGELFF. The CDR3 nucleotides are TGCAGCGTTGAAGATACGGTCGGCGGGCACACCGGGGAGCTGTTTTTT.

The J gene is TRBJ2-4, the V gene TRBV12-3 or TRBV12-4; D is ambiguous. This CDR3 has 18 amino acids. V was clipped by 3 bases and J by 0 bases, with 18 bases between them. The CDR3 here is CASSFRLGRSLAKNIQYF. The DNA of the CDR3 is TGTGCCAGCAGTTTTAGGCTCGGAAGATCACTAGCCAAAAACATTCAGTACTTC.

The V gene is TRBV6-1, the J gene TRBJ1-1; TRBD1 is a possible D gene (5 bases). The V end lost 2 bases, the J end lost 1 base, and 14 bases lay between the germline ends. The CDR3 loop spans 16 amino acids. Germline CDR1 reads MNHNS; CDR2 reads SASEGT. The CDR3 DNA follows: TGTGCCAGCAGTGAAATCCCCAGGGTCACGAACACTGAAGCTTTCTTT. It yields the protein CASSEIPRVTNTEAFF.

The rearrangement joins TRBV4-1 to TRBJ1-1; D remains unclear. Germline V gene data show CDR1 as MGHRA and CDR2 as YSYEKL. CDR3 length: 15 residues. Trimming shortened V by 1 base and J by 6 bases, and 15 bases separated the two germline ends. CDR3 in DNA: TGCGCCAGCAGCCAAGTTCCCGAGGGAGGCGCTGAAGCTTTCTTT. Protein product: CASSQVPEGGAEAFF.

The V call is TRBV27, the J call TRBJ1-4; 11 bases line up with TRBD1. The V gene's germline CDR1 is MNHEY and CDR2 SMNVEV (reference sequence). The CDR3 runs to 14 residues. Germline trimming cut 5 bases from V and 6 bases from J; bases unmatched to any gene: 2. In nucleotides, the CDR3 is TGTGCCAGCAGTCCGGACAGGGGGCATGAAAAACTGTTTTTT. Protein: CASSPDRGHEKLFF.